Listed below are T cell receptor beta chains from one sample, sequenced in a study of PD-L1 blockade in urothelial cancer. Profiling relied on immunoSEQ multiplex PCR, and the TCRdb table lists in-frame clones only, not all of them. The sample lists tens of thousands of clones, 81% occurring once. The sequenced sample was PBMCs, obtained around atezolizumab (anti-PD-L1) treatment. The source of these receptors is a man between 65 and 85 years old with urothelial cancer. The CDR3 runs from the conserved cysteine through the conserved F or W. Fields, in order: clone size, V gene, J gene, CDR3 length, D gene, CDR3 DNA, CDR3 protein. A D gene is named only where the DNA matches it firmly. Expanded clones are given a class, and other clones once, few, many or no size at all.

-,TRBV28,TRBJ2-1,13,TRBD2,TGTGCCAGCGCCGGCGGGAGAGGCAATGAGCAGTTCTTC,CASAGGRGNEQFF
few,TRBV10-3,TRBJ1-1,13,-,TGTGCCACTGGAGGTTTGGTGAACACTGAAGCTTTCTTT,CATGGLVNTEAFF
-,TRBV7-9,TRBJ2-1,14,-,TGTGCCAGCAGCTTGACGGGAGTCAGGTATGAGCAGTTCTTC,CASSLTGVRYEQFF
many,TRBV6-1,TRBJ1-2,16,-,TGTGCCAGCAGTGTTAGTGGGAGCTCGTCTAACTATGGCTACACCTTC,CASSVSGSSSNYGYTF
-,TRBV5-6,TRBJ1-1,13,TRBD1,TGTGCCAGCAGCTATTCAGGGGGCACTGAAGCTTTCTTT,CASSYSGGTEAFF
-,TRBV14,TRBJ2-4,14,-,TGTGCCAGCAGCCAAGGCAGTGCCGATTTTATTCAGTACTTC,CASSQGSADFIQYF
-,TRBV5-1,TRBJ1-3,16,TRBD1,TGCGCCAGCAGCTTTGCTCCGGGACAGGCTGGAAACACCATATATTTT,CASSFAPGQAGNTIYF
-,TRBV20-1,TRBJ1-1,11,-,TGCAGTGCGGGGACACGCACTGAAGCTTTCTTT,CSAGTRTEAFF
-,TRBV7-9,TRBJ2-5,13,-,TGTGCCAGCAGCTTTACAGGGACGGAGACCCAGTACTTC,CASSFTGTETQYF
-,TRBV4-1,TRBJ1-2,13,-,TGCGCCAGCAGCCACGGGCGGGGGGATGGCTACACCTTC,CASSHGRGDGYTF
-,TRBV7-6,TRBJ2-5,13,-,TGTGCCAGCAGCTTAGAACGGAGGGAGACCCAGTACTTC,CASSLERRETQYF
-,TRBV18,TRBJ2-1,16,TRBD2,TGTGCCAGCTCACCACGCCCAGCGGGAGGGTACAATGAGCAGTTCTTC,CASSPRPAGGYNEQFF
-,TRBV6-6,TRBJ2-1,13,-,TGTGCCAGCAGTTACGCGACCTACAATGAGCAGTTCTTC,CASSYATYNEQFF
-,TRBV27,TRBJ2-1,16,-,TGTGCCAGCAGTTTATCGGAGGGGGCGTTTTTCCATGAGCAGTTCTTC,CASSLSEGAFFHEQFF
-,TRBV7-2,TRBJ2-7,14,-,TGTGCCAGCAGCCAAGAATTCGGGGGCTACGAGCAGTACTTC,CASSQEFGGYEQYF
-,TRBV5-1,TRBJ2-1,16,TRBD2,TGCGCCAGCAGCTTCCAAGCGGGAGCAGTTAGAGATGAGCAGTTCTTC,CASSFQAGAVRDEQFF
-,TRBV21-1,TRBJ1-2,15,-,TGTGCCAGCACGCCCACTTCCAGGGGAGTCTATGGCTACACCTTC,CASTPTSRGVYGYTF
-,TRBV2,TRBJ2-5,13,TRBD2,TGTGCCAGCAGTGTGGGGGAGGGGGAGACCCAGTACTTC,CASSVGEGETQYF
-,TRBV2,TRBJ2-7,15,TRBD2,TGTGCCAGCAGTGAGCCAGGACTAGCGGGGATCGAGCAGTACTTC,CASSEPGLAGIEQYF
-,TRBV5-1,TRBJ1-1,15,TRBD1,TGCGCCAGCAGCTTATCCGGGACAGCGAACACTGAAGCTTTCTTT,CASSLSGTANTEAFF
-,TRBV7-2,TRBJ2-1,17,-,TGTGCCAGCAGAATATTTAGGGGACAAGACTCCTACAATGAGCAGTTCTTC,CASRIFRGQDSYNEQFF
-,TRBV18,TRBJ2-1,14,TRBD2,TGTGCCAGCTCAGAGGGACTAGCGGGAGATGAGCAGTTCTTC,CASSEGLAGDEQFF
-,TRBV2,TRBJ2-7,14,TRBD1,TGTGCCAGCATGTATTCACAGGGGGTTGGAGAGCAGTACTTC,CASMYSQGVGEQYF
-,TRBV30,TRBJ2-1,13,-,TGTGCCTGGAGTCCCAACAGGTACAATGAGCAGTTCTTC,CAWSPNRYNEQFF
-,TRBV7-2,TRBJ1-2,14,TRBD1,TGTGCCAGCAGCTTAGCCGGACAGGGTAAAGGCTACACCTTC,CASSLAGQGKGYTF
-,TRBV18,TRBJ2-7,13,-,TGTGCCAGCTCACCCGCGGGAACTGAAGAGCAGTACTTC,CASSPAGTEEQYF
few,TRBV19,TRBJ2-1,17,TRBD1,TGTGCCAGTAGTTCCCGGCAGGGGGCTCAACCTTACAATGAGCAGTTCTTC,CASSSRQGAQPYNEQFF
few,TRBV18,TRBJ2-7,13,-,TGTGCCAGCTCCCAAACATCATCCTACGAGCAGTACTTC,CASSQTSSYEQYF
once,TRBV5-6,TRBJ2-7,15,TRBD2,TGTGCCAGCAGCTTGGGGGGAGGGATTCCCTACGAGCAGTACTTC,CASSLGGGIPYEQYF
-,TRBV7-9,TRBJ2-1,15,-,TGTGCCAGCAGCTCCCCCCTCACTAATCGCCATGAGCAGTTCTTC,CASSSPLTNRHEQFF
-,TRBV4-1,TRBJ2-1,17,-,TGCGCCAGCAGCCCCGGACTGGCCCGCACCTTCTACAATGAGCAGTTCTTC,CASSPGLARTFYNEQFF
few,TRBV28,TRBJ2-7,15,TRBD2,TGTGCCAGCAGCAAAATAGCGGGAGGTTCCTACGAGCAGTACTTC,CASSKIAGGSYEQYF
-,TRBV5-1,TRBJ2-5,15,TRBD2,TGCGCCAGCAGCATGACTAGCGGGGGACAAGAGACCCAGTACTTC,CASSMTSGGQETQYF
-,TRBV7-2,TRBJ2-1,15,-,TGTGCCAGCAGCTTAGGTCCGGGGCAGGGGAATGAGCAGTTCTTC,CASSLGPGQGNEQFF
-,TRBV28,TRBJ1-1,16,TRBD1,TGTGCCAGCAGTTTAATGACAGGGGCATCGGGCACTGAAGCTTTCTTT,CASSLMTGASGTEAFF
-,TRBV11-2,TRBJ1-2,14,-,TGTGCCAGCAGGTTAACAGGGCTAGGATATGGCTACACCTTC,CASRLTGLGYGYTF
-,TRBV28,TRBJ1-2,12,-,TGTGCCAGCAGTACAGGGATCTATGGCTACACCTTC,CASSTGIYGYTF
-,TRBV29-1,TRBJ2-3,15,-,TGCAGCGTTGAAGATAGGCGGGGACTCACAGATACGCAGTATTTT,CSVEDRRGLTDTQYF
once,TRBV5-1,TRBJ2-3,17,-,TGCGCCAGCAGCTTGGCTATAAGCGGGTCTCCCACAGATACGCAGTATTTT,CASSLAISGSPTDTQYF
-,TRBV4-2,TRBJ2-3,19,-,TGTGCCAGCAGCCAAGAAGTGAACGTAATACTAGCCGGGAGAGATACGCAGTATTTT,CASSQEVNVILAGRDTQYF
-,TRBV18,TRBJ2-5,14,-,TGTGCCAGCTCACCACGCCTCGGAGAAGAGACCCAGTACTTC,CASSPRLGEETQYF
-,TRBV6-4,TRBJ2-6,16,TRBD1,TGTGCCAGCAGGGCAACAGGGGTCTCTGGGGCCAACGTCCTGACTTTC,CASRATGVSGANVLTF